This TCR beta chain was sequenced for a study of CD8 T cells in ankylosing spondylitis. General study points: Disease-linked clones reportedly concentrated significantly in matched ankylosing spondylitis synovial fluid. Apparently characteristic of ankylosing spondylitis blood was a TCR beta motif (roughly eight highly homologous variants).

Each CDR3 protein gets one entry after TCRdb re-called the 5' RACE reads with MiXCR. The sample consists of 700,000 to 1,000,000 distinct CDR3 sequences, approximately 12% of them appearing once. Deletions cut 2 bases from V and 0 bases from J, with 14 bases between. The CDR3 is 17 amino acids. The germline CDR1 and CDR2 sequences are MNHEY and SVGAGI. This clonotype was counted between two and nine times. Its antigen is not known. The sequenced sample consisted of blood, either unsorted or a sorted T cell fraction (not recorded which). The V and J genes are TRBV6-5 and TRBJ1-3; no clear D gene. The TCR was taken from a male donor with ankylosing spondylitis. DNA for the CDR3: TGTGCCAGCAGTTACGGCCTCGGCGGACTCTCTGGAAACACCATATATTTT. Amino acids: CASSYGLGGLSGNTIYF.